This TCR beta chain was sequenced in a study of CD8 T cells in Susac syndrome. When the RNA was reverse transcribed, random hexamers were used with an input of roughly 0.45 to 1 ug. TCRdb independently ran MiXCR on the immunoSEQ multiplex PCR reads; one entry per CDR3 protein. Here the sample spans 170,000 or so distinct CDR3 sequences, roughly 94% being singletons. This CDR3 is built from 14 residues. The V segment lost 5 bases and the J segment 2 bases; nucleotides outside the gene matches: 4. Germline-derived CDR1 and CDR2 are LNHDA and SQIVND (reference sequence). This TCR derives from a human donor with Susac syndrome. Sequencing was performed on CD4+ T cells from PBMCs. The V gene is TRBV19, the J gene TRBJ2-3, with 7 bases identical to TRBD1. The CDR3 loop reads CASSLGTDTDTQYF. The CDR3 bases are TGTGCCAGTAGTCTAGGGACAGACACAGATACGCAGTATTTT. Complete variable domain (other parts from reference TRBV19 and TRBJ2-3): DGGITQSPKYLFRKEGQNVTLSCEQNLNHDAMYWYRQDPGQGLRLIYYSQIVNDFQKGDIAEGYSVSREKKESFPLTVTSAQKNPTAFYLCASSLGTDTDTQYFGPGTRLTVL.